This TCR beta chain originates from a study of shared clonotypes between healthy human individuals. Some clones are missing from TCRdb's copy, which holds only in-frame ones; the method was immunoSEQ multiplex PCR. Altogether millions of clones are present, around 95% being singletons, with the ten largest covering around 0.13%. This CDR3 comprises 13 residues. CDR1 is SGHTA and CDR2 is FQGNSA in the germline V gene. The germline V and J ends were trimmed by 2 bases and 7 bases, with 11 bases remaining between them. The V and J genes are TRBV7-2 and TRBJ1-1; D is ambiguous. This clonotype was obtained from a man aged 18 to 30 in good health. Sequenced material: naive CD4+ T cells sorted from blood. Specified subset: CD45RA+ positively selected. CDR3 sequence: CASSLYGRFEAFF. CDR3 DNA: TGTGCCAGCAGCTTATACGGACGGTTTGAAGCTTTCTTT.